Below, 7 T cell receptor beta chains from the same sample are listed, as sequenced in a study of identical twins. Via MiXCR, TCRdb re-called the 5' RACE reads, giving one row per CDR3 protein. The sample shows approximately 700,000 distinct CDR3 sequences, around a sixth of them seen only once. These same records also appear under a second study, on T cells expressing NK-cell markers.

The source material was PBMCs. All receptors come from a woman aged 18-29 years in good health.

This clonotype was counted a few times. J is TRBJ1-5 and V is TRBV20-1; D ambiguous. V shed 5 bases and J shed 0 bases, with 14 bases lying between them. Germline V gene lookup returns CDR1 DFQATT and CDR2 SNEGSKA (reference sequence). The CDR3 is 15 residues long. The CDR3 is CSAQHGGPSNQPQHF. DNA for the CDR3: TGCAGTGCTCAGCACGGTGGACCTAGCAATCAGCCCCAGCATTTT.

The chain combines TRBV5-6 with TRBJ2-7; perhaps TRBD2 as D (5 bases). V dropped 1 base and J dropped 5 bases, with 16 bases sitting between them. The CDR3 has 15 residues. The germline CDR1 and CDR2 sequences are SGHDT and YYEEEE. The CDR3 here is CASSLSRRWSNEQYF. The DNA for the CDR3 is TGTGCCAGCAGCTTGTCCAGGAGGTGGAGCAACGAGCAGTACTTC.

This chain uses TRBV20-1 with TRBJ1-6; tentatively, D is TRBD1 (5 bases). Germline CDR1 is DFQATT and CDR2 is SNEGSKA (reference sequence). Trimming cost V 0 bases and J 13 bases, with 13 bases left between them. The CDR3 extends over 13 amino acids. CDR3 sequence (DNA): TGCAGTGCTAGAGATTTTCCAGGGTTCCCCCTCCACTTT. It specifies CSARDFPGFPLHF.

This clonotype was observed many times. The V call is TRBV6-2 or TRBV6-3, the J call TRBJ1-5, with unresolved D. The germline V and J ends were trimmed by 2 bases and 5 bases, with 7 bases remaining between them. The CDR3 totals 13 residues. Germline V gene lookup returns CDR1 MNHEY and CDR2 SVGEGT. The CDR3 sequence is CASSYEDYQPQHF. Here the CDR3 DNA reads TGTGCCAGCAGTTACGAGGACTATCAGCCCCAGCATTTT.

This chain links TRBV7-9 with TRBJ2-5; the D gene could be TRBD1 or TRBD2 (5 bases each). In germline, CDR1 is SEHNR, CDR2 FQNEAQ (reference sequence). The CDR3 extends over 15 amino acids. V was pared by 1 base and J by 5 bases, with 14 bases between. This CDR3 reads CASSLGGTDGETQYF. The CDR3 bases are TGTGCCAGCAGCTTAGGAGGGACCGACGGGGAGACCCAGTACTTC.

This clonotype came up once. The chain couples TRBV5-1 to TRBJ2-1, with 11 bases lining up with TRBD2. Germline loops: CDR1 SGHRS, CDR2 YFSETQ. With 5 bases clipped from V and 7 bases from J, the junction kept 5 bases outside the gene matches. This CDR3 is 14 amino acids long. CDR3: CASRVAGGRNEQFF. DNA of the CDR3: TGCGCCAGCAGGGTAGCGGGGGGGCGGAATGAGCAGTTCTTC.

This clonotype was seen more than once but under ten times. This chain links TRBV5-5 with TRBJ2-1; TRBD2 matches 13 bases. CDR3 length equals 17 residues. The V segment lost 2 bases and the J segment 4 bases; nucleotides outside the gene matches: 6. Per the germline V gene, CDR1 is SGHKS and CDR2 is YYEKEE (reference sequence). CDR3 sequence (DNA): TGTGCCAGCAGCTTAATGACTAGCGGGGGGCTATACAATGAGCAGTTCTTC. Amino acids: CASSLMTSGGLYNEQFF.